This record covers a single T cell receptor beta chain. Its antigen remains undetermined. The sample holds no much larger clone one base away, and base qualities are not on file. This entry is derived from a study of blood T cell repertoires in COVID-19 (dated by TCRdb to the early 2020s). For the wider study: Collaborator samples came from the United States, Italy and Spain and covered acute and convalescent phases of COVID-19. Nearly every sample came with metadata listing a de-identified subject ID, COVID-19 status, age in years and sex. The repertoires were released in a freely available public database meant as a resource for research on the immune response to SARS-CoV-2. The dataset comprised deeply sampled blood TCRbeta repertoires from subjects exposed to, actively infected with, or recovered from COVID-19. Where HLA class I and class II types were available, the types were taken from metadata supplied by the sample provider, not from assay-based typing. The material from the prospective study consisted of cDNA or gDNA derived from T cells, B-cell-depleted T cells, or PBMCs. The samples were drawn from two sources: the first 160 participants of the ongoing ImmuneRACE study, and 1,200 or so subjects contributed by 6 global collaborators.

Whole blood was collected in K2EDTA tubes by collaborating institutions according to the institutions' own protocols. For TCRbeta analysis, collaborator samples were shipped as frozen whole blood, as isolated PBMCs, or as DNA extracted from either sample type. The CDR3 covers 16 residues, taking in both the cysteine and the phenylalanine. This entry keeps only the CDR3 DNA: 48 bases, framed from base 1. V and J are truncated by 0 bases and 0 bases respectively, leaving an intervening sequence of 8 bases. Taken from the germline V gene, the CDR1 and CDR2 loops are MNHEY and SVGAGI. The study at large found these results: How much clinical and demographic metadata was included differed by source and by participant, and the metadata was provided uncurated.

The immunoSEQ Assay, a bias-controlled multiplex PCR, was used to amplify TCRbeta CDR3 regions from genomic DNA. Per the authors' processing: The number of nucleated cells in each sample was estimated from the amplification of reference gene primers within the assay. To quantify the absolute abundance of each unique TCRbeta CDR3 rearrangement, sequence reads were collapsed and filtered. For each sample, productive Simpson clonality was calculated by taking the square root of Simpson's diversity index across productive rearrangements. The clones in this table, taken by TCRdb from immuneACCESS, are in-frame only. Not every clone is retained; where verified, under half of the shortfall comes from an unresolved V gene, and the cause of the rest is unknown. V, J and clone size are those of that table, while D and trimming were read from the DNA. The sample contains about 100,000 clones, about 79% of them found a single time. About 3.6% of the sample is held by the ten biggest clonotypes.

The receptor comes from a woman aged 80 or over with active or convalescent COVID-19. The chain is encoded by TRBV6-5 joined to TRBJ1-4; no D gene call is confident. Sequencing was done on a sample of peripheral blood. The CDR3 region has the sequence CASSYSPGPTNEKLFF. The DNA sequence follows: TGTGCCAGCAGTTACTCGCCGGGTCCAACTAATGAAAAACTGTTTTTT.